What follows are 22 T cell receptor beta chains derived from one specimen sequenced in a study of CD8 T cells in Susac syndrome. Random hexamers primed reverse transcription of about 0.5 to 1 ug RNA. Using its own MiXCR run on the immunoSEQ multiplex PCR reads, TCRdb lists one record per CDR3 protein. The sample lists a few hundred thousand distinct CDR3 sequences; around 85% were seen once. Sequencing used CD8+ T cells from PBMCs. These receptors were taken from a human donor with multiple sclerosis.

The chain recombines TRBV5-1 with TRBJ2-1, with D possibly matching TRBD1 (7 bases). This CDR3 comprises 15 residues. Germline V lookup: CDR1 SGHRS, CDR2 YFSETQ. V lost 2 bases, J lost 4 bases, and 13 bases lay in between. CDR3 region: CASSLGGGEYNEQFF. The CDR3 DNA reads TGCGCCAGCAGCTTAGGAGGGGGCGAGTACAATGAGCAGTTCTTC.

The V call is TRBV30, the J call TRBJ2-1; D gene ambiguous. Germline loops: CDR1 GTSNPN, CDR2 SVGIG (reference sequence). The CDR3 runs to 13 residues. Trimming removed 3 bases from V and 6 bases from J, with 12 bases in between. In DNA, the CDR3 is TGTGCCTGGAGCGTCGGCCACGCCAATGAGCAGTTCTTC. Translated: CAWSVGHANEQFF.

The chain recombines TRBV11-2 with TRBJ2-6; 10 positions agree with TRBD1. Germline trimming cut 5 bases from V and 2 bases from J; bases unmatched to any gene: 9. CDR1 is SGHAT and CDR2 is FQNNGV in the germline V gene. The CDR3 is made up of 18 amino acids. The CDR3 reads CASSDTGTGAPGANVLTF. For the CDR3, the DNA is TGTGCCAGCAGCGATACCGGGACAGGGGCCCCTGGGGCCAACGTCCTGACTTTC. Complete variable domain (other parts from reference TRBV11-2 and TRBJ2-6): EAGVAQSPRYKIIEKRQSVAFWCNPISGHATLYWYQQILGQGPKLLIQFQNNGVVDDSQLPKDRFSAERLKGVDSTLKIQPAKLEDSAVYLCASSDTGTGAPGANVLTFGAGSRLTVL.

V is TRBV6-2 or TRBV6-3 and J is TRBJ2-1, with TRBD2 matching 9 bases. V shed 6 bases and J 3 bases; nucleotides not matched to a gene: 3. Germline loops: CDR1 MNHEY, CDR2 SVGEGT. CDR3 length equals 14 residues. This CDR3 reads CASSGTSLYNEQFF. The CDR3 DNA reads as TGTGCCAGCAGCGGGACTAGCCTCTACAATGAGCAGTTCTTC.

As DNA, the CDR3 is TGTGCCAGCAGCCCTTGGACAGATCTCTCCTACGAGCAGTACTTC. This sequence encodes CASSPWTDLSYEQYF. This chain links TRBV28 with TRBJ2-7; D may be TRBD1 (6 bases). Trimming stripped 6 bases from V and 0 bases from J, with 15 bases between. The CDR3 runs to 15 residues. Germline lookup yields CDR1 MDHEN and CDR2 SYDVKM.

This clonotype was seen a single time. CDR3: CASSLQTSGRNNEQFF. The DNA of the CDR3 is TGTGCCAGCAGCCTTCAAACTAGCGGGAGGAACAATGAGCAGTTCTTC. The chain carries TRBV9 and TRBJ2-1; 12 bases align to TRBD2. The CDR3 runs to 16 residues. The germline CDR1 and CDR2 sequences are SGDLS and YYNGEE. With 4 bases clipped from V and 5 bases from J, the junction kept 7 bases outside the gene matches.

The V gene is TRBV10-3, the J gene TRBJ2-1; 9 bases align to TRBD2. The germline V gene encodes CDR1 ENHRY and CDR2 SYGVKD. The CDR3 loop spans 15 amino acids. J lost 4 bases, V lost 10 bases, and 11 bases had no gene match. CDR3 in DNA: TGTGCCACCTCTTCGCCGACTAGCGGATACAATGAGCAGTTCTTC. Amino acid sequence: CATSSPTSGYNEQFF.

This chain connects TRBV7-9 to TRBJ2-1, with D unclear. CDR3 size: 16 residues. Germline assignment: CDR1 SEHNR and CDR2 FQNEAQ (reference sequence). The ends were cut back, 5 bases at V and 2 bases at J, with 16 bases in the middle. CDR3: CASSRIDSNAYNEQFF. CDR3 sequence (DNA): TGTGCCAGCAGCCGAATAGACTCCAATGCCTACAATGAGCAGTTCTTC. Using reference TRBV7-9 and TRBJ2-1 for the parts outside the CDR3, the full variable domain is DTGVSQNPRHKITKRGQNVTFRCDPISEHNRLYWYRQTLGQGPEFLTYFQNEAQLEKSRLLSDRFSAERPKGSFSTLEIQRTEQGDSAMYLCASSRIDSNAYNEQFFGPGTRLTVL.

This clonotype was seen just once. This chain joins TRBV7-2 and TRBJ2-1; 8 nucleotides line up with TRBD2. CDR1 and CDR2 from the germline V gene are SGHTA and FQGNSA. The CDR3 covers 17 residues. Trimming cost V 4 bases and J 4 bases; bases outside gene matches: 12. The CDR3 reads CASSSLGPGGLYNEQFF. The CDR3 DNA sequence: TGTGCCAGCAGCTCCCTAGGTCCGGGAGGGTTGTACAATGAGCAGTTCTTC. The full variable domain, rest sourced from reference TRBV7-2 and TRBJ2-1, is GAGVSQSPSNKVTEKGKDVELRCDPISGHTALYWYRQSLGQGLEFLIYFQGNSAPDKSGLPSDRFSAERTGGSVSTLTIQRTQQEDSAVYLCASSSLGPGGLYNEQFFGPGTRLTVL.

The chain joins TRBV7-9 to TRBJ2-2; weak D call: TRBD1 (7 bases). CDR3 length: 16 residues. V lost 5 bases and J lost 3, with 16 bases in between. The germline V gene has CDR1 SEHNR and CDR2 FQNEAQ (reference sequence). CDR3 coding DNA: TGTGCCAGCAGCCCCGAAGACAGGGAGGACACCGGGGAGCTGTTTTTT. Its translation: CASSPEDREDTGELFF.

V and J are TRBV12-3 or TRBV12-4 and TRBJ2-7; 13 positions agree with TRBD2. The CDR3 contains 16 residues. Germline trimming cut 3 bases from V and 4 bases from J; bases unmatched to any gene: 6. The CDR3 reads CASSLWTSGSVYEQYF. In nucleotides, the CDR3 is TGTGCCAGCAGTTTGTGGACTAGCGGGAGTGTTTACGAGCAGTACTTC.

V usage is TRBV24-1 and J usage is TRBJ2-2, with D unresolved. The length of the CDR3 is 14 residues. Per the germline V gene, CDR1 is KGHDR and CDR2 is SFDVKD. The V end was cut by 8 bases, the J end by 6 bases, with 15 bases between. The CDR3 bases are TGTGCCACCATGGGGTCCGCGGTCGCCGGGGAGCTGTTTTTT. Translating it yields CATMGSAVAGELFF.

The rearrangement joins TRBV6-5 to TRBJ2-7; 12 bases fit TRBD1. Trimming removed 3 bases from V and 3 bases from J; junction bases left unmatched: 3. Germline V CDR1 and CDR2: MNHEY, SVGAGI. The CDR3 length is 15 residues. The CDR3: CASSYRDRGLYEQYF. The CDR3 region has the DNA TGTGCCAGCAGTTATCGGGACAGGGGGCTCTACGAGCAGTACTTC.

The chain is built from TRBV28 and TRBJ2-4; 7 bases agree with TRBD2. The germline V gene encodes CDR1 MDHEN and CDR2 SYDVKM. The CDR3 is 15 amino acids. The trim removed 3 bases at V and 5 bases at J, leaving 7 bases unmatched. As DNA, the CDR3 is TGTGCCAGCAGTTTCGTAGGGCTAGCGGAAAACATTCAGTACTTC. Its translation: CASSFVGLAENIQYF.

V is TRBV4-3 and J is TRBJ1-5, with a tentative D call TRBD1 (5 bases). V lost 0 bases to trimming and J lost 9 bases, with 15 bases between them. Germline V gene sequence: CDR1 LGHNA, CDR2 YSLEER. CDR3 length: 15 residues. The CDR3 loop reads CASSQDMRGSGPQHF. DNA of the CDR3: TGCGCCAGCAGCCAAGATATGAGGGGTTCGGGGCCCCAGCATTTT.

The chain is built from TRBV28 and TRBJ2-2; 8 positions match TRBD1. CDR1 and CDR2 (germline): MDHEN, SYDVKM. V gave up 6 bases and J gave up 6 bases; unmatched junction bases: 12. This CDR3 comprises 16 residues. The CDR3 DNA reads as TGTGCCAGCAGCGTTTTCTCGGACAGGGACGCCGGGGAGCTGTTTTTT. Its protein is CASSVFSDRDAGELFF.

V and J are TRBV5-5 and TRBJ1-1, with D possibly matching TRBD1 (6 bases). V lost 0 bases to trimming and J lost 5 bases, with 11 bases between them. CDR3 size: 14 residues. Germline V gene data show CDR1 as SGHKS and CDR2 as YYEKEE (reference sequence). The CDR3 bases are TGTGCCAGCAGCTTGGAGACAGGAAATACTGAAGCTTTCTTT. This encodes CASSLETGNTEAFF.

The chain uses TRBV4-3 and TRBJ1-2; the D is unclear. The CDR3 contains 15 residues. Germline V gene lookup returns CDR1 LGHNA and CDR2 YSLEER. Deletions cut 1 base from V and 0 bases from J, with 9 bases between. The CDR3 spells CASSQGRRTNYGYTF. The CDR3 DNA reads as TGCGCCAGCAGCCAAGGACGACGGACTAACTATGGCTACACCTTC.

The chain combines TRBV6-5 with TRBJ2-5; D may be TRBD2 (5 bases). Trimming removed 0 bases from V and 1 base from J, with 9 bases in between. Germline V lookup: CDR1 MNHEY, CDR2 SVGAGI. This CDR3 comprises 15 residues. The CDR3 DNA sequence: TGTGCCAGCAGTTACTCACTAGAGGTCCAAGAGACCCAGTACTTC. It translates to CASSYSLEVQETQYF.

CDR3: CASSPPLGREPYEQYF. CDR3 nucleotide sequence: TGTGCCAGCAGCCCTCCCCTGGGGAGGGAGCCTTACGAGCAGTACTTC. V usage is TRBV9 and J usage is TRBJ2-7, with 7 bases identical to TRBD2. Germline V gene data show CDR1 as SGDLS and CDR2 as YYNGEE. The CDR3 contains 16 residues. V lost 4 bases and J lost 4; bases outside the gene matches: 14.

The J gene is TRBJ1-5, the V gene TRBV28, with D uncertain. Germline CDR1 is MDHEN and CDR2 is SYDVKM. There are 12 residues in the CDR3. Trimming removed 6 bases at V and 3 bases at J, with 6 bases between. The CDR3: CASRDFNQPQHF. The CDR3 DNA reads TGTGCCAGCAGGGATTTCAATCAGCCCCAGCATTTT.

This chain uses TRBV6-1 with TRBJ2-7; D might be TRBD1 (5 bases). Germline values: CDR1 MNHNS, CDR2 SASEGT. The V gene lost 2 bases and the J gene lost 3 bases, with 8 bases spanning the gap. The CDR3 spans 13 residues. The DNA of the CDR3 is TGTGCCAGCAGTGAACAGACAGACTACGAGCAGTACTTC. It is translated as CASSEQTDYEQYF.